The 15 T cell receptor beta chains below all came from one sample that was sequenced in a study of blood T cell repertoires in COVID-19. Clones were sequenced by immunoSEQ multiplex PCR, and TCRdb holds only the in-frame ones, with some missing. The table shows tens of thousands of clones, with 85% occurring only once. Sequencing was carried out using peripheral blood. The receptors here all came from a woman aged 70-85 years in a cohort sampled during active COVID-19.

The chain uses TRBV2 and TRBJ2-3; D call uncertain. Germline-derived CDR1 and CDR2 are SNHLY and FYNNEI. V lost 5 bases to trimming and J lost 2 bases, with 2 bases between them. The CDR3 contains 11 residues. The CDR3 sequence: CASSYTDTQYF. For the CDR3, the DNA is TGTGCCAGCAGTTACACAGATACGCAGTATTTT.

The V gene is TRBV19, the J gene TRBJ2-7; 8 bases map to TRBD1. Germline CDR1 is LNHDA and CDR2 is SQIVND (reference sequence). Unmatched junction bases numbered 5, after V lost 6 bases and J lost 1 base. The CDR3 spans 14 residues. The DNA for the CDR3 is TGTGCCAGTAGGGGGACAGGACTATCCTACGAGCAGTACTTC. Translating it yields CASRGTGLSYEQYF.

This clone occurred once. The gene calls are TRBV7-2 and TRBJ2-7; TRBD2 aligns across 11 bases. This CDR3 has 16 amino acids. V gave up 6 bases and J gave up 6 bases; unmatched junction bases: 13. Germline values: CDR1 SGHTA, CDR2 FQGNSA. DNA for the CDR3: TGTGCCAGCAGAACGCAGCCGACTAGCGGGACTGCCGAGCAGTACTTC. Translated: CASRTQPTSGTAEQYF.

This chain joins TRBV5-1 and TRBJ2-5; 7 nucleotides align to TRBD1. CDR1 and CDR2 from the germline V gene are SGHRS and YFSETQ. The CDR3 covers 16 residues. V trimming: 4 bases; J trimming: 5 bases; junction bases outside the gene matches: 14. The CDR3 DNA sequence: TGCGCCAGCAGCCCCCATATCCAAACAGGGGACGAGACCCAGTACTTC. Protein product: CASSPHIQTGDETQYF.

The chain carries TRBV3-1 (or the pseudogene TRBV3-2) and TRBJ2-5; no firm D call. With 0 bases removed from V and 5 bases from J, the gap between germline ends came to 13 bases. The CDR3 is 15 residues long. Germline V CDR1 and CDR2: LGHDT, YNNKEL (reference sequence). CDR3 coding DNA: TGTGCCAGCAGCCAAGATCTGGCCTACGGGGAGACCCAGTACTTC. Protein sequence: CASSQDLAYGETQYF.

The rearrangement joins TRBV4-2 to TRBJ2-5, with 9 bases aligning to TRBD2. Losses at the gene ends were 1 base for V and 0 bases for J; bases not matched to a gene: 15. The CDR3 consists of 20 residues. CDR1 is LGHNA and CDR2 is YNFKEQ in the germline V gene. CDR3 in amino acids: CASSQVPLAGTGGYQETQYF. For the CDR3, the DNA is TGTGCCAGCAGCCAAGTTCCGCTAGCGGGGACCGGGGGGTACCAAGAGACCCAGTACTTC.

Here the CDR3 DNA reads TGTGCCAGCAGCCCGGGGAACTATGGCTACACCTTC. It translates to CASSPGNYGYTF. The chain links TRBV28 to TRBJ1-2; D unclear. Germline CDR1 MDHEN, CDR2 SYDVKM. Trimming took off 6 bases at V and 2 bases at J, with 7 bases between the two ends. The CDR3 runs 12 residues.

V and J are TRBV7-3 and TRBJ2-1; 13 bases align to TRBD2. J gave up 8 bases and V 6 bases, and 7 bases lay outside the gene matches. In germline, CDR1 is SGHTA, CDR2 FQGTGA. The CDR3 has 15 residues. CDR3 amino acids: CASSLLAGGVHEQFF. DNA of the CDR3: TGTGCCAGCAGTTTACTAGCGGGAGGGGTCCATGAGCAGTTCTTC.

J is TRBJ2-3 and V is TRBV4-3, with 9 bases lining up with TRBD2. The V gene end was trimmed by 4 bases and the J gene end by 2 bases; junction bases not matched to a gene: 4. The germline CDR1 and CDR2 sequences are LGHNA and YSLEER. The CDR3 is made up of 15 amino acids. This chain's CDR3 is CASSLSGSPTDTQYF. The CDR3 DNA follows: TGCGCCAGCAGCCTTAGCGGGAGTCCCACAGATACGCAGTATTTT.

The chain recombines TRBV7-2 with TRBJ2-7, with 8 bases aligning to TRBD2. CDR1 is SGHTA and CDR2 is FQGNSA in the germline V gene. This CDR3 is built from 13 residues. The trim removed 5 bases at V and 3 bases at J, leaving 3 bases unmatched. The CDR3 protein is CASSTGRGYEQYF. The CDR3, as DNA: TGTGCCAGCAGCACCGGGAGGGGCTACGAGCAGTACTTC. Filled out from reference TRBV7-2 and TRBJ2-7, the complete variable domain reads GAGVSQSPSNKVTEKGKDVELRCDPISGHTALYWYRQSLGQGLEFLIYFQGNSAPDKSGLPSDRFSAERTGGSVSTLTIQRTQQEDSAVYLCASSTGRGYEQYFGPGTRLTVT.

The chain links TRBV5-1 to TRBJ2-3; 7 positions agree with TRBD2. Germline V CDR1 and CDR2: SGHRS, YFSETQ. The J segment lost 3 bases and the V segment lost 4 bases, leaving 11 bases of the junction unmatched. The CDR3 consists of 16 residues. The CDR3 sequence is CASSPVGTTQTDTQYF. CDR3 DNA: TGCGCCAGCAGCCCCGTCGGGACTACACAAACAGATACGCAGTATTTT.

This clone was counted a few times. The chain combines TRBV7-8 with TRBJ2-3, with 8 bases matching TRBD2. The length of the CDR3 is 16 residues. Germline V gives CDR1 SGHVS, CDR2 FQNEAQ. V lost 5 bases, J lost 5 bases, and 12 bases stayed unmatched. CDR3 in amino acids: CASSARGGRFRDTQYF. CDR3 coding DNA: TGTGCCAGCAGCGCCCGGGGGGGGCGGTTCAGAGATACGCAGTATTTT.

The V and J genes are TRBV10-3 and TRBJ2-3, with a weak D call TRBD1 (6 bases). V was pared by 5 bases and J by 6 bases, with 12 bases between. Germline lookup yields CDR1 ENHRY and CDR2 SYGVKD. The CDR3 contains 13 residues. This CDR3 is CAISQPGADTQYF. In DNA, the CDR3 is TGTGCCATCAGTCAACCAGGGGCGGATACGCAGTATTTT.

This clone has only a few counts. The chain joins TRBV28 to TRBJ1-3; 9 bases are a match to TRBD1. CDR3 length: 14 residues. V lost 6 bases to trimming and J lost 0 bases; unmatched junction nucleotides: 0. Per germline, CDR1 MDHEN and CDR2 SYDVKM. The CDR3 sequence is CASRGQGSGNTIYF. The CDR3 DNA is TGTGCCAGCAGGGGACAGGGCTCTGGAAACACCATATATTTT.

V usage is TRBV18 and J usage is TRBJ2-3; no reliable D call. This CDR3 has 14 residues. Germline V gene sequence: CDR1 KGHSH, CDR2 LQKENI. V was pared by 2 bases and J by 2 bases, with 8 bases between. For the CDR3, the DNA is TGTGCCAGCTCACCAGACTCCCACACAGATACGCAGTATTTT. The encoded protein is CASSPDSHTDTQYF.